This entry lists 10 T cell receptor beta chains sequenced from one sample in a study of blood T cell repertoires in COVID-19. Profiled with immunoSEQ multiplex PCR; TCRdb holds only in-frame clones, not every one. The data show over 50,000 clones, 65% to 90% seen once. The specimen sequenced was peripheral blood. These receptors were obtained from a human donor in a cohort sampled during active COVID-19.

The chain employs TRBV5-1 and TRBJ2-1; D ambiguous. The CDR3 length is 13 residues. Deletions cut 3 bases from V and 2 bases from J, with 6 bases between. Germline CDR1 reads SGHRS; CDR2 reads YFSETQ. The CDR3 here is CASSSPAYNEQFF. The CDR3 coding sequence is TGCGCCAGCAGCTCCCCAGCCTACAATGAGCAGTTCTTC.

This clone was detected a few times. CDR3 sequence reads: CASSDGTVPYEQYF. The CDR3 coding sequence is TGCGCCAGCAGTGACGGGACAGTCCCCTACGAGCAGTACTTC. V and J are TRBV10-1 and TRBJ2-7; 7 bases line up with TRBD1. J was trimmed by 2 bases and V by 3 bases; bases with no gene match: 4. CDR1 and CDR2 (germline): WNHNN, SYGVQD (reference sequence). This CDR3 has 14 residues.

V and J are TRBV6-5 and TRBJ2-7; 7 bases are a match to TRBD1. CDR1 MNHEY and CDR2 SVGAGI come from the germline V gene. The CDR3 consists of 14 residues. The trim removed 4 bases at V and 5 bases at J, leaving 8 bases unmatched. The CDR3 region has the DNA TGTGCCAGCAGTTTTCAGACAGGGCCAAACGAGCAGTACTTC. Translation: CASSFQTGPNEQYF.

As DNA, the CDR3 is TGCGCCAGCAGCTTGAGGGGCCGTGGCACTGAAGCTTTCTTT. Amino acids: CASSLRGRGTEAFF. The gene calls are TRBV5-1 and TRBJ1-1; D perhaps matches TRBD1 (5 bases). The germline V gene has CDR1 SGHRS and CDR2 YFSETQ. The CDR3 covers 14 residues. Trimming took 1 base from V and 4 from J, leaving 11 bases between them. Full variable domain (rest looked up from reference TRBV5-1 and TRBJ1-1): KAGVTQTPRYLIKTRGQQVTLSCSPISGHRSVSWYQQTPGQGLQFLFEYFSETQRNKGNFPGRFSGRQFSNSRSEMNVSTLELGDSALYLCASSLRGRGTEAFFGQGTRLTVV.

The chain joins TRBV14 to TRBJ2-7; 8 bases fit TRBD2. Per germline, CDR1 SGHDN and CDR2 FVKESK. The CDR3 totals 17 residues. J lost 4 bases, V lost 4 bases, and 15 bases had no gene match. The CDR3 spells CASSLLSGLGRRYEQYF. Written as DNA, the CDR3 is TGTGCCAGCAGCCTCCTGTCGGGACTAGGGCGGAGATACGAGCAGTACTTC.

The chain employs TRBV10-3 and TRBJ1-5; no firm D call. Germline V CDR1 and CDR2: ENHRY, SYGVKD. V lost 8 bases, J lost 5 bases, and 10 bases lay in between. The CDR3 length is 12 residues. The CDR3 here is CAIGREDQPQHF. DNA for the CDR3: TGTGCCATCGGGAGGGAGGATCAGCCCCAGCATTTT.

This clone appeared a few times. This CDR3 reads CASSHNRGGRPGELFF. CDR3 DNA: TGCGCCAGCAGCCATAACAGGGGAGGAAGGCCCGGGGAGCTGTTTTTT. This chain connects TRBV4-1 to TRBJ2-2, with D maybe TRBD1 (7 bases). This CDR3 contains 16 residues. V shed 3 bases and J shed 6 bases, with 17 bases lying between them. CDR1 is MGHRA, CDR2 YSYEKL, per germline.

This clone showed up just once. J is TRBJ2-5 and V is TRBV3-1 (or the pseudogene TRBV3-2); D call uncertain. V shed 5 bases and J shed 5 bases, with 18 bases lying between them. From germline, CDR1 is LGHDT and CDR2 YNNKEL (reference sequence). CDR3 length equals 15 residues. The CDR3 loop reads CASSFASGSTETQYF. In DNA form, the CDR3 reads TGTGCCAGCAGCTTCGCCTCCGGGTCAACGGAGACCCAGTACTTC.

This chain links TRBV28 with TRBJ2-7; D gene ambiguous. The CDR3 contains 12 residues. Germline-derived CDR1 and CDR2 are MDHEN and SYDVKM. The V end was cut by 1 base, the J end by 4 bases, with 5 bases between. CDR3: CASSLYQYEQYF. DNA for the CDR3: TGTGCCAGCAGTTTATACCAGTACGAGCAGTACTTC.

In its sample, this clone was seen a few times. This chain links TRBV11-2 with TRBJ1-1; TRBD1 matches at 7 bases. Germline CDR1 reads SGHAT; CDR2 reads FQNNGV. V dropped 1 base and J dropped 2; count of bases not matched to a gene: 7. The CDR3 is 16 residues long. The CDR3 region has the DNA TGTGCCAGCAGCTTAGGAGGGGGCGCGAGAAACACTGAAGCTTTCTTT. It is translated as CASSLGGGARNTEAFF.